These 11 T cell receptor beta chains share one sample of origin, sequenced in a study of cytomegalovirus exposure and HLA in healthy donors. PCR employed 60 Vbeta and 13 Jbeta primers. Profiled with immunoSEQ multiplex PCR; TCRdb holds only in-frame clones, not every one. The sample lists approximately 80,000 clones, roughly 77% occurring once. The source material was PBMCs. All receptors derive from a man in his sixties in good health and CMV-seronegative.

The V call is TRBV6-1, the J call TRBJ1-1; D unclear. V was pared by 6 bases and J by 4 bases, with 18 bases between. This CDR3 contains 15 residues. Germline V lookup: CDR1 MNHNS, CDR2 SASEGT. CDR3 sequence: CASSGFSIIPTEAFF. CDR3 sequence (DNA): TGTGCCAGCAGCGGTTTTTCAATTATCCCCACTGAAGCTTTCTTT.

The V call is TRBV9, the J call TRBJ1-1, with D possibly TRBD1 on 6 matching bases. Germline V lookup: CDR1 SGDLS, CDR2 YYNGEE. With 0 bases removed from V and 7 bases from J, the gap between germline ends came to 10 bases. This CDR3 region has 13 residues. Here the CDR3 reads CASSVAGVSEAFF. For the CDR3, the DNA is TGTGCCAGCAGCGTAGCAGGGGTGAGTGAAGCTTTCTTT.

This clone was recorded a few times. This chain connects TRBV7-9 to TRBJ2-5, with D maybe TRBD1 (6 bases). Per the germline V gene, CDR1 is SEHNR and CDR2 is FQNEAQ (reference sequence). V was clipped by 0 bases and J by 2 bases, with 10 bases between them. The CDR3 has 15 residues. The CDR3 bases are TGTGCCAGCAGCTTAGCTCAACAGGGTCAAGAGACCCAGTACTTC. It encodes CASSLAQQGQETQYF.

This chain links TRBV4-1 with TRBJ2-3; 14 bases are shared with TRBD2. The junction had 6 bases not matched to a gene; V was cut back by 2 bases and J by 2 bases. From germline, CDR1 is MGHRA and CDR2 YSYEKL. This CDR3 has 18 amino acids. The CDR3 loop reads CASSQRLAGGQITDTQYF. CDR3 bases: TGCGCCAGCAGCCAAAGACTAGCGGGGGGGCAAATCACAGATACGCAGTATTTT.

This rearrangement joins TRBV18 to TRBJ1-1, with TRBD1 matching 10 bases. The CDR3 sequence is 14 residues long. CDR1 is KGHSH and CDR2 is LQKENI in the germline V gene. The V and J ends lost 3 bases and 3 bases, in that order; junction bases with no gene match: 1. CDR3 nucleotide sequence: TGTGCCAGCTCACCGGGGACAGGGGACACTGAAGCTTTCTTT. It is translated as CASSPGTGDTEAFF.

As to this clone: Other DNA variants within this sample encode the same CDR3. The chain has TRBV19 and TRBJ1-5, with unresolved D. V lost 6 bases and J 4 bases, leaving 7 bases between the germline ends. Per germline, CDR1 LNHDA and CDR2 SQIVND (reference sequence). This CDR3 is built from 12 residues. The CDR3 bases are TGTGCCAGTAGCCTCAGAAATCAGCCCCAGCATTTT. This codes for CASSLRNQPQHF.

This clone has just one count. The chain employs TRBV19 and TRBJ2-7; 9 positions match TRBD2. The V and J ends lost 4 bases and 4 bases, in that order; junction bases with no gene match: 8. The CDR3 has 15 amino acids. Germline CDR1 reads LNHDA; CDR2 reads SQIVND (reference sequence). The CDR3, as DNA: TGTGCCAGTAGTACCCCTGGGACTAGCAAGTACGAGCAGTACTTC. Residues: CASSTPGTSKYEQYF.

The rearrangement uses TRBV6-4 and TRBJ2-5, with D perhaps matching TRBD1 (5 bases). Matching the DNA end better, TRBJ2-7 makes the J call doubtful. This CDR3 contains 12 residues. Germline V CDR1 and CDR2: MRHNA, SNTAGT. The CDR3 is CASSDRGYEQYF. In nucleotides, the CDR3 is TGTGCCAGCAGTGACAGGGGCTACGAGCAGTACTTC.

The chain is built from TRBV29-1 and TRBJ2-4; D not certain. The CDR3 contains 14 residues. Germline V CDR1 and CDR2: SQVTM, ANQGSEA. Trimming cost V 2 bases and J 0 bases, with 8 bases left between them. DNA for the CDR3: TGCAGCGTTGAAACTACGGGAGCCAAAAACATTCAGTACTTC. Translated, it gives CSVETTGAKNIQYF.

The chain is built from TRBV6-5 and TRBJ1-2; D is undetermined. The CDR3 is 13 residues long. Trimming removed 8 bases from V and 5 bases from J, with 15 bases in between. Germline V CDR1 and CDR2: MNHEY, SVGAGI. The CDR3 DNA reads TGTGCCAGCGGAAATAGCCCGGCTTATGGCTACACCTTC. Translating gives CASGNSPAYGYTF.

The gene calls are TRBV5-4 and TRBJ1-6, with D uncertain. Deletions cut 0 bases from V and 7 bases from J, with 8 bases between. This CDR3 comprises 14 residues. CDR1 is SGHNT, CDR2 YYREEE, per germline (reference sequence). This CDR3 is CASSLDRGNSPLHF. DNA for the CDR3: TGTGCCAGCAGCTTGGACCGCGGGAATTCACCCCTCCACTTT.